This is a list of T cell receptor beta chains from one sample in a study of CD8 T cells in ankylosing spondylitis. In TCRdb, the 5' RACE reads were re-called with MiXCR into one record per CDR3 protein. The sample records around 150,000 distinct CDR3 sequences, around 18% being singletons. The source material was blood, either unsorted or a sorted T cell fraction (not recorded which). These receptors all stem from a male donor with ankylosing spondylitis or in good health (not recorded which). The CDR3 runs from the conserved cysteine through the conserved F or W. D genes are given only for firm matches. Only part of the rows carry a size: once, few, many, or a class if the clone is expanded.

V: TRBV20-1; J: TRBJ1-1; size: NA; D: TRBD1; DNA: TGCAGTGCTAGAGCTCAAACCTCCGGGACAGTGAACACTGAAGCTTTCTTT; CDR3: CSARAQTSGTVNTEAFF
V: TRBV27; J: TRBJ2-1; size: many; D: TRBD2; DNA: TGTGCCAGCAGGGTAGCGGGAGGGCGTTACAATGAGCAGTTCTTC; CDR3: CASRVAGGRYNEQFF
V: TRBV30; J: TRBJ2-2; size: many; D: TRBD1; DNA: TGTGCCTGGAGGCGGACAGGGGACACCGGGGAGCTGTTTTTT; CDR3: CAWRRTGDTGELFF
V: TRBV30; J: TRBJ2-7; size: few; D: TRBD2; DNA: TGTGCCCTCAGACTAGCGGGCTCCTACGAGCAGTACTTC; CDR3: CALRLAGSYEQYF
V: TRBV20-1; J: TRBJ2-5; size: many; D: TRBD2; DNA: TGCAGTGCTACCCCAACGGCGGGGGGGCGAGAGACCCAGTACTTC; CDR3: CSATPTAGGRETQYF
V: TRBV29-1; J: TRBJ2-3; size: many; D: NA; DNA: TGCAGCGTTGTGGACGGGATCAGCACAGATACGCAGTATTTT; CDR3: CSVVDGISTDTQYF
V: TRBV30; J: TRBJ2-7; size: few; D: TRBD1; DNA: TGTGCCTGGAGTACCGGGACAGGGGGCTACGAGCAGTACTTC; CDR3: CAWSTGTGGYEQYF
V: TRBV5-1; J: TRBJ1-1; size: many; D: TRBD1; DNA: TGCGCCAGCAGCTTGTACAGGGGGACTGAAGCTTTCTTT; CDR3: CASSLYRGTEAFF
V: TRBV12-3/TRBV12-4; J: TRBJ1-5; size: NA; D: TRBD1; DNA: TGTGCCAGCAGTTTAGCGGCAGGGGGGCAGCCCCAGCATTTT; CDR3: CASSLAAGGQPQHF
V: TRBV12-3/TRBV12-4; J: TRBJ2-5; size: NA; D: NA; DNA: TGTGCCAGCAGTCTTCTAACAAGGGCCCCTAAAGAGACCCAGTACTTC; CDR3: CASSLLTRAPKETQYF
V: TRBV4-1; J: TRBJ2-3; size: many; D: NA; DNA: TGCGCCAGCAGCCAAGATCTGGCAGGCACAGATACGCAGTATTTT; CDR3: CASSQDLAGTDTQYF
V: TRBV20-1; J: TRBJ1-6; size: many; D: NA; DNA: TGCAGTGCTATTGGGGACCCCAATTCACCCCTCCACTTT; CDR3: CSAIGDPNSPLHF
V: TRBV28; J: TRBJ2-1; size: few; D: TRBD2; DNA: TGTGCCAGCAGGTCGGGACTAGCGGGAGCCAATGAGCAGTTCTTC; CDR3: CASRSGLAGANEQFF